Each of the 25 T cell receptor beta chains below was sequenced from the same sample in a study of blood T cell repertoires in COVID-19. The table came from immunoSEQ multiplex PCR; TCRdb's copy has only in-frame clones and leaves some out. The table shows 250,000 or so clones, with roughly 87% occurring only once. Input material: peripheral blood. The receptor source for this set is a woman aged 40 to 50 who had recovered from COVID-19.

This rearrangement joins TRBV5-6 to TRBJ2-1, with 7 bases fitting TRBD2. CDR3 length equals 14 residues. Germline V gene lookup returns CDR1 SGHDT and CDR2 YYEEEE. The CDR3 here is CSSNGAGAVNEQFF. The CDR3 DNA sequence: TGTTCCTCGAATGGGGCGGGAGCTGTGAATGAGCAGTTCTTC.

The chain uses TRBV3-1 (or the pseudogene TRBV3-2) and TRBJ1-3; maybe TRBD1 (5 bases). The CDR3 is 18 amino acids. Germline CDR1 LGHDT, CDR2 YNNKEL (reference sequence). V lost 1 base and J 0 bases, leaving 16 bases between the germline ends. CDR3 DNA: TGTGCCAGCAGCCAAGGTTGGGCAGGGCTGATCTCTGGAAACACCATATATTTT. Protein product: CASSQGWAGLISGNTIYF.

Only one count was recorded for this clone. The V gene is TRBV19, the J gene TRBJ2-3, with D perhaps TRBD2 (6 bases). CDR1 and CDR2 from the germline V gene are LNHDA and SQIVND (reference sequence). This CDR3 contains 13 residues. Trimming shortened V by 3 bases and J by 5 bases, and 9 bases separated the two germline ends. CDR3 nucleotides: TGTGCCAGTAGTATCGGAGGGTTAGATACGCAGTATTTT. Its translation is CASSIGGLDTQYF.

The rearrangement joins TRBV19 to TRBJ1-1, with D possibly being TRBD1 (5 bases). Germline CDR1 is LNHDA and CDR2 is SQIVND (reference sequence). The CDR3 sequence is 13 residues long. V shed 5 bases and J shed 1 base, with 8 bases lying between them. For the CDR3, the DNA is TGTGCCAGTAGTGCCCAGGGGAACACTGAAGCTTTCTTT. Amino acids: CASSAQGNTEAFF. Variable domain in full (rest from reference TRBV19 and TRBJ1-1): DGGITQSPKYLFRKEGQNVTLSCEQNLNHDAMYWYRQDPGQGLRLIYYSQIVNDFQKGDIAEGYSVSREKKESFPLTVTSAQKNPTAFYLCASSAQGNTEAFFGQGTRLTVV.

The chain recombines TRBV12-3 or TRBV12-4 with TRBJ1-1; D ambiguous. Trimming left V 7 bases short and J 5 bases short, with 14 bases between. The CDR3 consists of 13 residues. The CDR3 protein is CASTSLPTTEAFF. CDR3 nucleotides: TGTGCCAGCACCTCCCTTCCGACTACTGAAGCTTTCTTT.

J is TRBJ1-1 and V is TRBV5-6; 8 bases are shared with TRBD1. This CDR3 is built from 13 residues. The germline CDR1 and CDR2 sequences are SGHDT and YYEEEE. V was clipped by 5 bases and J by 3 bases; unmatched bases: 3. The CDR3 here is CASRKTGDTEAFF. The CDR3, as DNA: TGTGCCAGCAGGAAGACAGGGGACACTGAAGCTTTCTTT. Full variable domain (rest looked up from reference TRBV5-6 and TRBJ1-1): DAGVTQSPTHLIKTRGQQVTLRCSPKSGHDTVSWYQQALGQGPQFIFQYYEEEERQRGNFPDRFSGHQFPNYSSELNVNALLLGDSALYLCASRKTGDTEAFFGQGTRLTVV.

This clone was counted a single time. This rearrangement joins TRBV16 to TRBJ1-2; D is perhaps TRBD1 (6 bases). V lost 4 bases and J 3 bases, leaving 6 bases between the germline ends. CDR3 length: 12 residues. The germline V gene encodes CDR1 KGHSY and CDR2 FQNENV. The CDR3, as DNA: TGTGCCAGCAGCCGGACAGACTATGGCTACACCTTC. The encoded protein is CASSRTDYGYTF.

The rearrangement uses TRBV3-1 (or the pseudogene TRBV3-2) and TRBJ2-3, with 12 bases fitting TRBD2. The CDR3 runs to 17 residues. Germline-derived CDR1 and CDR2 are LGHDT and YNNKEL (reference sequence). With V trimmed by 1 base and J by 5 bases, 7 bases remained unmatched. The CDR3 nucleotides read TGTGCCAGCAGCCAAGCGCTAGCGGGAGGGGTTAAAGATACGCAGTATTTT. Its translation is CASSQALAGGVKDTQYF.

This clone was seen once. The chain carries TRBV25-1 and TRBJ1-1; the match to TRBD1 covers 7 bases. The ends lost 4 bases at V and 5 bases at J; junction bases unmatched: 7. CDR3 size: 14 residues. Germline CDR1 is MGHDK and CDR2 is SYGVNS. The CDR3 sequence: CASSASTGRTEAFF. The CDR3 DNA reads TGTGCCAGCAGTGCCTCGACAGGGCGGACTGAAGCTTTCTTT.

This rearrangement joins TRBV5-5 to TRBJ1-4; perhaps TRBD1 as D (6 bases). Germline-derived CDR1 and CDR2 are SGHKS and YYEKEE (reference sequence). This CDR3 spans 15 amino acids. With 0 bases removed from V and 7 bases from J, the gap between germline ends came to 13 bases. In DNA form, the CDR3 reads TGTGCCAGCAGCTTGGGGCAGGGGTTATTTGAAAAACTGTTTTTT. Encoded protein: CASSLGQGLFEKLFF.

The chain recombines TRBV7-9 with TRBJ2-1, with a weak D call TRBD2 (5 bases). V lost 7 bases, J lost 5 bases, and 24 bases lay in between. The CDR3 sequence is 17 residues long. Germline-derived CDR1 and CDR2 are SEHNR and FQNEAQ (reference sequence). The chain's CDR3 is CASNHRRERSQHNEQFF. The CDR3 region has the DNA TGTGCCAGCAATCATCGTCGGGAACGAAGCCAACACAATGAGCAGTTCTTC.

The chain recombines TRBV5-4 with TRBJ2-1; 7 bases are shared with TRBD2. Trimming removed 1 base from V and 2 bases from J; junction bases left unmatched: 3. This CDR3 comprises 15 residues. Germline V CDR1 and CDR2: SGHNT, YYREEE (reference sequence). The CDR3 bases are TGTGCCAGCAGCTTGAGACTAGCTACCTACAATGAGCAGTTCTTC. Residues: CASSLRLATYNEQFF.

This clone was detected only once. For the CDR3, the DNA is TGTGCCAGCAGCTTAGGCTACGGGCAGCCCCAGCATTTT. This gives the protein CASSLGYGQPQHF. This chain uses TRBV7-9 with TRBJ1-5; D gene unclear. Germline lookup yields CDR1 SEHNR and CDR2 FQNEAQ (reference sequence). The CDR3 spans 13 residues. The germline V and J ends were trimmed by 1 base and 7 bases, with 8 bases remaining between them.

This clone has more than one count but fewer than ten. The V and J genes are TRBV29-1 and TRBJ2-7; 7 bases are shared with TRBD1. CDR1 is SQVTM, CDR2 ANQGSEA, per germline. The CDR3 is 12 amino acids. Losses at the gene ends were 7 bases for V and 3 bases for J; bases not matched to a gene: 6. The CDR3 loop is CSGTGVLYEQYF. DNA of the CDR3: TGCAGCGGTACAGGGGTGCTCTACGAGCAGTACTTC.

CDR3 sequence reads: CASRATSGGPQYF. DNA of the CDR3: TGTGCCAGCAGGGCCACTAGCGGGGGGCCGCAGTACTTC. The chain carries TRBV12-3 or TRBV12-4 and TRBJ2-7, with TRBD2 matching over 12 bases. V shed 6 bases and J 9 bases; nucleotides not matched to a gene: 6. CDR3 length: 13 residues.

The CDR3 loop reads CAISEFEGANSPLHF. CDR3 DNA sequence: TGTGCCATCAGTGAGTTTGAGGGGGCAAACTCACCCCTCCACTTT. The chain uses TRBV10-3 and TRBJ1-6; 7 nucleotides agree with TRBD1. The CDR3 has 15 residues. In germline, CDR1 is ENHRY, CDR2 SYGVKD. The J segment lost 10 bases and the V segment lost 1 base, leaving 7 bases of the junction unmatched.

J is TRBJ1-2 and V is TRBV10-2, with D perhaps TRBD1 (6 bases). This CDR3 region has 14 residues. Germline CDR1 reads WSHSY; CDR2 reads SAAADI. Trimming shortened V by 7 bases and J by 5 bases, and 17 bases separated the two germline ends. The CDR3 reads CASTSYGQGYGYTF. CDR3 nucleotides: TGCGCCAGCACCTCGTACGGGCAGGGGTATGGCTACACCTTC.

This chain joins TRBV11-3 and TRBJ2-1; D unclear. Germline CDR1 and CDR2: SGHNT and YENEEA. The CDR3 is 12 residues long. Trimming took off 4 bases at V and 3 bases at J, with 4 bases between the two ends. This chain's CDR3 is CASSSHYNEQFF. DNA of the CDR3: TGTGCCAGCAGCTCCCACTACAATGAGCAGTTCTTC.

The CDR3 protein is CAGGEGAGTQYF. CDR3 DNA: TGTGCCGGAGGAGAGGGGGCTGGGACCCAGTACTTC. J is TRBJ2-5 and V is TRBV7-9, with TRBD1 matching over 7 bases. CDR3 size: 12 residues. Per the germline V gene, CDR1 is SEHNR and CDR2 is FQNEAQ (reference sequence). Trimming cost V 11 bases and J 7 bases; bases outside gene matches: 10.

The chain has TRBV29-1 and TRBJ2-3, with 7 nucleotides matching TRBD2. The CDR3 runs 11 residues. The J segment lost 6 bases and the V segment lost 8 bases, leaving 5 bases of the junction unmatched. In germline, CDR1 is SQVTM, CDR2 ANQGSEA. CDR3 nucleotide sequence: TGCAGCCCCACGCGGGAGGATACGCAGTATTTT. This sequence encodes CSPTREDTQYF.

CDR3 region: CASRRTGDPGGYTF. In DNA, the CDR3 is TGTGCCAGCAGGCGGACAGGGGATCCGGGTGGCTACACCTTC. V is TRBV2 and J is TRBJ1-2; 9 nucleotides agree with TRBD1. V trimming: 6 bases; J trimming: 7 bases; junction bases outside the gene matches: 9. This CDR3 has 14 amino acids. In germline, CDR1 is SNHLY, CDR2 FYNNEI.

This CDR3 is CASRLRTGLAQHF. CDR3 DNA: TGTGCCAGCAGGCTCCGGACGGGATTGGCCCAGCATTTT. The V gene is TRBV6-5, the J gene TRBJ1-5; no firm D call. Between the trimmed V and J ends, which lost 6 bases and 11 bases, there was a span of 17 bases. From germline, CDR1 is MNHEY and CDR2 SVGAGI. The CDR3 sequence is 13 residues long.

V usage is TRBV19 and J usage is TRBJ2-1, with a possible D match to TRBD1 (6 bases). The CDR3 length is 14 residues. Trimming shortened V by 7 bases and J by 12 bases, and 22 bases separated the two germline ends. Germline loops: CDR1 LNHDA, CDR2 SQIVND (reference sequence). CDR3 region: CASTSLDLLQGQFF. CDR3 DNA sequence: TGTGCCAGTACCTCACTCGATTTGTTACAGGGGCAGTTCTTC. Together with reference TRBV19 and TRBJ2-1, the CDR3 gives the full variable domain: DGGITQSPKYLFRKEGQNVTLSCEQNLNHDAMYWYRQDPGQGLRLIYYSQIVNDFQKGDIAEGYSVSREKKESFPLTVTSAQKNPTAFYLCASTSLDLLQGQFFGPGTRLTVL.

The V gene is TRBV5-4, the J gene TRBJ2-5; 13 bases map to TRBD2. The V gene's germline CDR1 is SGHNT and CDR2 YYREEE (reference sequence). The CDR3 extends over 17 amino acids. V lost 5 bases and J lost 2; bases outside the gene matches: 9. The CDR3, as DNA: TGTGCCAGCAGTCAAGGACTAGCGGGGGCCGTACAAGAGACCCAGTACTTC. Translating gives CASSQGLAGAVQETQYF.

This sequence joins TRBV19 and TRBJ2-7; 8 nucleotides agree with TRBD1. The CDR3 runs 14 residues. Losses at the gene ends were 3 bases for V and 6 bases for J; bases not matched to a gene: 7. In germline, CDR1 is LNHDA, CDR2 SQIVND (reference sequence). CDR3 loop: CASSILQGAGEQYF. For the CDR3, the DNA is TGTGCCAGTAGTATCTTGCAGGGGGCGGGCGAGCAGTACTTC. The variable domain in full, completed from reference TRBV19 and TRBJ2-7, reads DGGITQSPKYLFRKEGQNVTLSCEQNLNHDAMYWYRQDPGQGLRLIYYSQIVNDFQKGDIAEGYSVSREKKESFPLTVTSAQKNPTAFYLCASSILQGAGEQYFGPGTRLTVT.